A single sample is the source of the 27 T cell receptor beta chains below, sequenced in a study of shared clonotypes between healthy human individuals. TCRdb's table, derived via immunoSEQ multiplex PCR, lists solely in-frame clones and lacks some. The profile shows under 2,000,000 clones, about 95% of them singletons. Naive CD8 isolation took CD45RO-negative cells positively selected for CCR7 and excluded terminally differentiated effector memory CD45RA+ cells. Source material: naive CD8+ T cells sorted from blood. The receptors stem from a man between 18 and 29 years old in good health.

This rearrangement joins TRBV25-1 to TRBJ2-5; no reliable D call. The V end lost 4 bases, the J end lost 3 bases, and 6 bases lay between the germline ends. CDR3 length equals 12 residues. CDR1 and CDR2 (germline): MGHDK, SYGVNS. CDR3 residues: CASSAPEETQYF. Here the CDR3 DNA reads TGTGCCAGCAGTGCCCCGGAAGAGACCCAGTACTTC. Together with reference TRBV25-1 and TRBJ2-5, the CDR3 gives the full variable domain: EADIYQTPRYLVIGTGKKITLECSQTMGHDKMYWYQQDPGMELHLIHYSYGVNSTEKGDLSSESTVSRIRTEHFPLTLESARPSHTSQYLCASSAPEETQYFGPGTRLLVL.

To note about this clone: The sample carries other DNA sequences with the same CDR3. The CDR3 sequence: CASSVGQGNTEAFF. DNA for the CDR3: TGTGCCAGCAGCGTGGGACAGGGCAACACTGAAGCTTTCTTT. The J gene is TRBJ1-1, the V gene TRBV9; 9 bases map to TRBD1. The V gene's germline CDR1 is SGDLS and CDR2 YYNGEE. The CDR3 spans 14 residues. The ends lost 2 bases at V and 2 bases at J; junction bases unmatched: 1.

The J gene is TRBJ2-7, the V gene TRBV12-5; no clear D. This CDR3 spans 17 amino acids. Trimming took off 1 base at V and 2 bases at J, with 18 bases between the two ends. In germline, CDR1 is LGHNT, CDR2 FRNRAP. The CDR3 DNA reads TGTGCTAGTGGTTTGGAACTCTCCAGCTTGCGGCCCTACGAGCAGTACTTC. It specifies CASGLELSSLRPYEQYF.

V and J are TRBV2 and TRBJ2-2, with D hard to call. Germline values: CDR1 SNHLY, CDR2 FYNNEI. The CDR3 loop spans 16 amino acids. Trimming took off 0 bases at V and 3 bases at J, with 11 bases between the two ends. The CDR3 DNA is TGTGCCAGCAGTGAAGCGACTTTGAGCTACACCGGGGAGCTGTTTTTT. Protein: CASSEATLSYTGELFF.

The V gene is TRBV9, the J gene TRBJ2-1, with D possibly TRBD2 on 6 matching bases. Trimming stripped 4 bases from V and 5 bases from J, with 10 bases between. There are 13 residues in the CDR3. Germline lookup yields CDR1 SGDLS and CDR2 YYNGEE. CDR3 loop: CASSPGLHNEQFF. CDR3 nucleotide sequence: TGTGCCAGCAGCCCGGGACTGCACAATGAGCAGTTCTTC. Combining the CDR3 with reference TRBV9 and TRBJ2-1 gives the whole variable domain DSGVTQTPKHLITATGQRVTLRCSPRSGDLSVYWYQQSLDQGLQFLIQYYNGEERAKGNILERFSAQQFPDLHSELNLSSLELGDSALYFCASSPGLHNEQFFGPGTRLTVL.

The chain recombines TRBV19 with TRBJ1-1, with no clear D. The CDR3 runs 13 residues. Per germline, CDR1 LNHDA and CDR2 SQIVND (reference sequence). V was cut by 1 base and J by 7 bases, with 10 bases left in between. This CDR3 is CASSIGGGIEAFF. The CDR3 DNA is TGTGCCAGTAGTATAGGAGGAGGGATTGAAGCTTTCTTT.

V and J are TRBV5-1 and TRBJ2-7; maybe TRBD2 (6 bases). Trimming removed 4 bases at V and 0 bases at J, with 14 bases between. Germline V CDR1 and CDR2: SGHRS, YFSETQ. CDR3 length equals 15 residues. The CDR3 sequence is CASSGRGDFSYEQYF. The CDR3 DNA is TGCGCCAGCAGCGGCCGCGGGGACTTCTCCTACGAGCAGTACTTC.

This chain uses TRBV4-3 with TRBJ1-5, with D unclear. V was clipped by 0 bases and J by 0 bases, with 3 bases between them. The germline gives CDR1 LGHNA, CDR2 YSLEER. The CDR3 is made up of 14 amino acids. CDR3 amino acids: CASSQDGSNQPQHF. The CDR3 DNA follows: TGCGCCAGCAGCCAAGATGGTAGCAATCAGCCCCAGCATTTT.

This clone came up once. The chain has TRBV4-3 and TRBJ1-6; D not resolved. V lost 4 bases, J lost 0 bases, and 10 bases lay in between. Germline V gene lookup returns CDR1 LGHNA and CDR2 YSLEER. The CDR3 length is 16 residues. CDR3 loop: CASSPSYSSYNSPLHF. CDR3 sequence (DNA): TGCGCCAGCAGCCCCTCATACAGCTCCTATAATTCACCCCTCCACTTT.

A note on this clone: Other DNA sequences from this sample encode an identical CDR3 as well. The chain links TRBV5-1 to TRBJ2-2; 11 bases are a match to TRBD2. The CDR3 is 15 residues long. CDR1 and CDR2 from the germline V gene are SGHRS and YFSETQ. Trimming took 3 bases from V and 6 from J; bases not matched to a gene: 4. CDR3 DNA sequence: TGCGCCAGCAGCTCACTAGCGGGGGAGGCCGGGGAGCTGTTTTTT. Its protein product is CASSSLAGEAGELFF. Supplemented by reference TRBV5-1 and TRBJ2-2, the full variable domain reads KAGVTQTPRYLIKTRGQQVTLSCSPISGHRSVSWYQQTPGQGLQFLFEYFSETQRNKGNFPGRFSGRQFSNSRSEMNVSTLELGDSALYLCASSSLAGEAGELFFGEGSRLTVL.

This clone was seen a handful of times. The chain carries TRBV13 and TRBJ2-3; D is unclear. The V gene's germline CDR1 is PRHDT and CDR2 FYEKMQ (reference sequence). The V end was cut by 4 bases, the J end by 2 bases, with 4 bases between. The CDR3 spans 12 residues. CDR3 residues: CASSYTTDTQYF. In DNA form, the CDR3 reads TGTGCCAGCAGCTACACCACAGATACGCAGTATTTT.

The rearrangement links TRBV2 to TRBJ2-4; 8 positions match TRBD2. After removal of 8 bases from V and 1 base from J, the junction contained 10 bases not matched to a gene. Per germline, CDR1 SNHLY and CDR2 FYNNEI. The CDR3 spans 16 residues. DNA of the CDR3: TGTGCCAGCGTTTCGCGGGAGGCGGGGGCCAAAAACATTCAGTACTTC. Translation gives CASVSREAGAKNIQYF.

The gene calls are TRBV12-5 and TRBJ1-6; 7 nucleotides agree with TRBD1. Unmatched junction bases numbered 6, after V lost 0 bases and J lost 10 bases. Germline CDR1 reads LGHNT; CDR2 reads FRNRAP. The CDR3 is 15 residues long. CDR3 DNA: TGTGCTAGTGGTTTGGTCCAAACAGGGGAGTCACCCCTCCACTTT. It yields the protein CASGLVQTGESPLHF.

This chain links TRBV5-8 with TRBJ2-2; the D is unclear. The CDR3 is 12 residues long. V lost 0 bases and J lost 10, with 7 bases in between. Looked up from germline, CDR1 is SGHTS and CDR2 is YDEGEE. CDR3 nucleotides: TGTGCCAGCAGCTTGGACCGGGTGGAGCTGTTTTTT. It encodes CASSLDRVELFF.

As concerns this clone: Other DNA sequences in this specimen translate into the identical CDR3. The J gene is TRBJ1-2, the V gene TRBV27; the D gene is possibly TRBD1 (6 bases). The CDR3 sequence is 14 residues long. Trimming cost V 3 bases and J 0 bases, with 8 bases left between them. CDR1 and CDR2 from the germline V gene are MNHEY and SMNVEV (reference sequence). CDR3: CASSLRGANYGYTF. CDR3 DNA: TGTGCCAGCAGTTTGAGGGGGGCTAACTATGGCTACACCTTC.

J is TRBJ2-7 and V is TRBV4-3; 8 bases map to TRBD1. Germline CDR1 and CDR2: LGHNA and YSLEER. The CDR3 length is 14 residues. V shed 3 bases, J shed 6 bases, and the junction held 7 bases outside the gene matches. The CDR3 DNA reads TGCGCCAGCAGCCAGGTGACAGGGGTGAGCGAGCAGTACTTC. Amino acid sequence: CASSQVTGVSEQYF.

The CDR3 DNA reads as TGTGCCTGGAGTGAAGGGACAGGGGTATCGTTAGCCTACAATCAGCCCCAGCATTTT. Amino acids: CAWSEGTGVSLAYNQPQHF. This chain joins TRBV30 and TRBJ1-5; 10 nucleotides align to TRBD1. Trimming took 1 base from V and 3 from J; bases not matched to a gene: 15. Germline assignment: CDR1 GTSNPN and CDR2 SVGIG (reference sequence). CDR3 length equals 19 residues.

The chain is built from TRBV9 and TRBJ2-3; 7 bases are a match to TRBD2. Germline CDR1 is SGDLS and CDR2 is YYNGEE. V was pared by 3 bases and J by 1 base, with 5 bases of the junction left unmatched. The CDR3 extends over 15 amino acids. The CDR3 coding sequence is TGTGCCAGCAGCGAAACTAGCGTAGGCACAGATACGCAGTATTTT. Translated: CASSETSVGTDTQYF.

The chain recombines TRBV9 with TRBJ2-1; D uncertain. The CDR3 has 15 amino acids. Germline V lookup: CDR1 SGDLS, CDR2 YYNGEE. Trimming removed 4 bases at V and 0 bases at J, with 11 bases between. The DNA for the CDR3 is TGTGCCAGCAGCCCAGGTGGGGACTCCTACAATGAGCAGTTCTTC. It encodes CASSPGGDSYNEQFF.

Of note for this clone: At the DNA level, this CDR3 is encoded by other sequences in the same sample as well. The genes are TRBV9 and TRBJ2-7, with D unclear. Deletions cut 2 bases from V and 0 bases from J, with 12 bases between. Germline CDR1 reads SGDLS; CDR2 reads YYNGEE. This CDR3 has 15 residues. CDR3 coding DNA: TGTGCCAGCAGCGTGGCGGCAGAATCCTCCTACGAGCAGTACTTC. It translates to CASSVAAESSYEQYF. Supplemented by reference TRBV9 and TRBJ2-7, the full variable domain reads DSGVTQTPKHLITATGQRVTLRCSPRSGDLSVYWYQQSLDQGLQFLIQYYNGEERAKGNILERFSAQQFPDLHSELNLSSLELGDSALYFCASSVAAESSYEQYFGPGTRLTVT.

The chain recombines TRBV27 with TRBJ1-2; TRBD1 matches at 7 bases. V shed 5 bases, J shed 2 bases, and the junction held 5 bases outside the gene matches. This CDR3 has 14 residues. In germline, CDR1 is MNHEY, CDR2 SMNVEV (reference sequence). CDR3 sequence (DNA): TGTGCCAGCAGTGTAGAACAGGGGAACTATGGCTACACCTTC. The encoded protein is CASSVEQGNYGYTF.

In its sample, this clone was seen a few times. This chain uses TRBV29-1 with TRBJ1-1; D unclear. The germline V gene encodes CDR1 SQVTM and CDR2 ANQGSEA. The CDR3 consists of 13 residues. The V and J ends lost 4 bases and 0 bases respectively, with 9 bases between them. CDR3 coding DNA: TGCAGCGTTGTTTTACCGATGAACACTGAAGCTTTCTTT. Amino acids: CSVVLPMNTEAFF.

The genes are TRBV29-1 and TRBJ2-2; the D gene is possibly TRBD1 (6 bases). Deletions cut 6 bases from V and 5 bases from J, with 10 bases between. Per the germline V gene, CDR1 is SQVTM and CDR2 is ANQGSEA. This CDR3 region has 12 residues. CDR3 coding DNA: TGCAGCGTCCCAGGGGATACCGGGGAGCTGTTTTTT. It codes for CSVPGDTGELFF.

This clone was detected once. The V gene is TRBV6-1, the J gene TRBJ2-3, with 8 positions matching TRBD1. Trimming at V came to 1 base and at J to 4 bases, leaving 4 bases not matched to a gene. Germline lookup yields CDR1 MNHNS and CDR2 SASEGT. The CDR3 is 15 amino acids. CDR3 DNA sequence: TGTGCCAGCAGTGAAGTGGACAGGGCGCCAGATACGCAGTATTTT. Translation: CASSEVDRAPDTQYF.

V usage is TRBV7-8 and J usage is TRBJ2-3; TRBD2 is a possible D gene (6 bases). The CDR3 loop spans 15 amino acids. The V end lost 2 bases, the J end lost 1 base, and 10 bases lay between the germline ends. CDR1 and CDR2 (germline): SGHVS, FQNEAQ. Written as DNA, the CDR3 is TGTGCCAGCAGCTTACCAGGAGGGGGCACAGATACGCAGTATTTT. Protein: CASSLPGGGTDTQYF. The full variable domain, in which reference TRBV7-8 and TRBJ2-3 provide the parts outside the CDR3, is GAGVSQSPRYKVAKRGQDVALRCDPISGHVSLFWYQQALGQGPEFLTYFQNEAQLDKSGLPSDRFFAERPEGSVSTLKIQRTQQEDSAVYLCASSLPGGGTDTQYFGPGTRLTVL.

The V call is TRBV18, the J call TRBJ1-1, with a weak D call TRBD1 (6 bases). The V gene's germline CDR1 is KGHSH and CDR2 LQKENI. CDR3 length: 14 residues. V was pared by 4 bases and J by 4 bases, with 13 bases between. CDR3 amino acids: CASSQLQGPTEAFF. DNA for the CDR3: TGTGCCAGCTCACAATTACAGGGACCCACTGAAGCTTTCTTT. The full variable domain, with the rest looked up from reference TRBV18 and TRBJ1-1, is NAGVMQNPRHLVRRRGQEARLRCSPMKGHSHVYWYRQLPEEGLKFMVYLQKENIIDESGMPKERFSAEFPKEGPSILRIQQVVRGDSAAYFCASSQLQGPTEAFFGQGTRLTVV.

This sequence joins TRBV28 and TRBJ2-2; 12 nucleotides match TRBD1. The CDR3 length is 17 residues. The trim removed 5 bases at V and 4 bases at J, leaving 8 bases unmatched. CDR1 is MDHEN, CDR2 SYDVKM, per germline. The CDR3 DNA is TGTGCCAGCAGTGCTTGGGGACAGGGGGCCGGCACCGGGGAGCTGTTTTTT. Its protein product is CASSAWGQGAGTGELFF.